This TCR beta chain stems from a study of CD8 T cells in ankylosing spondylitis. Findings and caveats of the study: Disease-associated clones were reportedly significantly overrepresented in matched ankylosing spondylitis synovial fluid. A TCR beta motif made of 7 to 9 highly homologous variants seemed typical of ankylosing spondylitis blood. Past research had described some motif variants in reactive arthritis synovial fluid and blood.

Libraries of TCR beta came from quantitative 5'-RACE with molecular barcodes. TCRdb reprocessed the 5' RACE reads via MiXCR and lists one record per CDR3 protein. Among about 25,000 distinct CDR3 sequences, around 2.5% were seen once, and the ten largest hold 7.7%. CDR1 is SGDLS, CDR2 YYNGEE, per germline. Trimming removed 2 bases from V and 5 bases from J, with 16 bases in between. The CDR3 loop spans 15 amino acids. The sample holds many counts of this clonotype. Antigen unknown. The clonotype was recovered from a female donor with ankylosing spondylitis or in good health (not recorded which). The sequenced sample consisted of blood, either unsorted or a sorted T cell fraction (not recorded which). The chain employs TRBV9 and TRBJ2-5; D remains ambiguous. CDR3 in amino acids: CASSVSPSPLETQYF. The CDR3 nucleotides are TGTGCCAGCAGCGTTAGCCCCTCTCCCCTCGAGACCCAGTACTTC.